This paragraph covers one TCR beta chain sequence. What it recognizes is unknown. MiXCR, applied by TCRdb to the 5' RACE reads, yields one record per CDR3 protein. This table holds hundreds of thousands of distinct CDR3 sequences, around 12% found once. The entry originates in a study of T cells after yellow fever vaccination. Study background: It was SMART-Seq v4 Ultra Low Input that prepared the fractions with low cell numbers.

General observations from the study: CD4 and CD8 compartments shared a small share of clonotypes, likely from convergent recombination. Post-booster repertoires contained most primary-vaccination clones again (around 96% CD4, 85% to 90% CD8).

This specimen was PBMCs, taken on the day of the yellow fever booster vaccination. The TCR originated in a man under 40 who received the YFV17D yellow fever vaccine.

The CDR3 loop reads CASSPRTSGNHEQFF. In DNA, the CDR3 is TGTGCCAGCAGCCCCCGGACTAGCGGGAACCATGAGCAGTTCTTC. The chain combines TRBV9 with TRBJ2-1; 12 nucleotides line up with TRBD2. The CDR3 consists of 15 residues. The ends lost 4 bases at V and 8 bases at J; junction bases unmatched: 7. CDR1 and CDR2 (germline): SGDLS, YYNGEE.